One sample yielded the 5 T cell receptor beta chains listed below, sequenced in a study of cytomegalovirus exposure and HLA in healthy donors. Produced via immunoSEQ multiplex PCR; TCRdb's table is partial and in-frame only. The repertoire holds under 300,000 clones, with approximately 86% as singletons. Material for sequencing was PBMCs. These receptors all stem from a woman under 40 in good health and CMV-seropositive.

The rearrangement uses TRBV25-1 and TRBJ2-1; 7 nucleotides align to TRBD2. CDR1 and CDR2 (germline): MGHDK, SYGVNS. With V trimmed by 4 bases and J by 0 bases, 6 bases remained unmatched. The CDR3 consists of 16 residues. DNA for the CDR3: TGTGCCAGCAGTGGACCTCGGGACTACTCCTACAATGAGCAGTTCTTC. Encoded protein: CASSGPRDYSYNEQFF.

The table lists this clone with many counts. The gene calls are TRBV4-2 and TRBJ1-2, with D uncertain. The CDR3 sequence is 14 residues long. The V gene's germline CDR1 is LGHNA and CDR2 YNFKEQ. Trimming took off 0 bases at V and 5 bases at J, with 10 bases between the two ends. This CDR3 reads CASSQEASGYGYTF. CDR3 bases: TGTGCCAGCAGCCAAGAGGCGTCAGGATATGGCTACACCTTC.

Remarks on this clone: Relative to the germline gene, one junction end is altered; a read error may explain this. V and J are TRBV19 and TRBJ2-4; D remains ambiguous. The CDR3 spans 15 residues. Germline values: CDR1 LNHDA, CDR2 SQIVND (reference sequence). The CDR3 sequence: CASSLEGRGKNIQYF. In DNA, the CDR3 is TGTGCCAGTAGTTTAGAAGGTAGAGGCAAAAACATTCAGTACTTC.

The gene calls are TRBV9 and TRBJ1-1; D is unclear. V lost 3 bases to trimming and J lost 11 bases, with 23 bases between them. CDR1 SGDLS and CDR2 YYNGEE come from the germline V gene. CDR3 length equals 15 residues. The CDR3: CASSAQLEGPSGAFF. CDR3 nucleotide sequence: TGTGCCAGCAGCGCTCAGCTCGAGGGCCCCTCGGGGGCTTTCTTT. The full variable domain, in which reference TRBV9 and TRBJ1-1 provide the parts outside the CDR3, is DSGVTQTPKHLITATGQRVTLRCSPRSGDLSVYWYQQSLDQGLQFLIQYYNGEERAKGNILERFSAQQFPDLHSELNLSSLELGDSALYFCASSAQLEGPSGAFFGQGTRLTVV.

The J gene is TRBJ2-7, the V gene TRBV2; TRBD2 aligns across 9 bases. The CDR3 spans 16 residues. J lost 3 bases, V lost 4 bases, and 10 bases had no gene match. Germline V CDR1 and CDR2: SNHLY, FYNNEI. This CDR3 is CASSGPAGGGIYEQYF. CDR3 in DNA: TGTGCCAGCAGTGGGCCTGCGGGAGGGGGGATCTACGAGCAGTACTTC.